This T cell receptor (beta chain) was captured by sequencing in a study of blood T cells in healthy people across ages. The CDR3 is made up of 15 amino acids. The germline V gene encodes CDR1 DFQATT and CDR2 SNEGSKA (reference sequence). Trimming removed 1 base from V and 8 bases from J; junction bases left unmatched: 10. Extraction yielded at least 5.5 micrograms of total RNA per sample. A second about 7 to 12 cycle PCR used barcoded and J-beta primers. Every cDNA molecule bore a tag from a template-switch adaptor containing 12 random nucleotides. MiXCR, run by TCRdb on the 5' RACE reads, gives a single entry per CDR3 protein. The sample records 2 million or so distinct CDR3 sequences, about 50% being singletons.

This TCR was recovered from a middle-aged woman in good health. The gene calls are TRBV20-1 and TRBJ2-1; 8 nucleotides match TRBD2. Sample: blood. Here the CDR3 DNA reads TGCAGTGCTAGAGCCCCGGGGGGGCCTCCTCATGAGCAGTTCTTC. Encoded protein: CSARAPGGPPHEQFF.